The 25 T cell receptor beta chains listed next were all sequenced from one sample in a study of T cell repertoires in cytomegalovirus infection. Via MiXCR, TCRdb re-called the reads, giving one row per CDR3 protein. The data hold around 240,000 distinct CDR3 sequences, with approximately 22% observed a single time. Material: CD8+ T cells from PBMCs. Receptors originate from a human donor in good health (CMV status not recorded). Some clones in this sample may be carry-over from other donors' samples.

As regards this clonotype: This may arise from a read error, as a much more abundant clone is one base away. Likely a read error: the CDR3 ends without its conserved phenylalanine or tryptophan. The V gene is TRBV28, the J gene TRBJ2-7; 7 bases match TRBD1. The trim removed 3 bases at V and 0 bases at J, leaving 2 bases unmatched. This CDR3 spans 14 amino acids. CDR1 MDHEN and CDR2 SYDVKM come from the germline V gene. The CDR3 region is CASSFGDSSYEQYI. The CDR3 DNA follows: TGTGCCAGCAGTTTCGGGGACAGCTCCTACGAGCAGTACATC.

This clonotype has a handful of counts. V is TRBV6-2 or TRBV6-3 and J is TRBJ2-1, with D hard to call. The CDR3 consists of 14 residues. V lost 6 bases and J lost 0, with 9 bases in between. Germline lookup yields CDR1 MNHEY and CDR2 SVGEGT. In DNA, the CDR3 is TGTGCCAGCAGGGACCCTTACTCCTACAATGAGCAGTTCTTC. Its translation is CASRDPYSYNEQFF.

The table lists this clonotype with a few counts. The V call is TRBV29-1, the J call TRBJ2-1, with TRBD1 matching 8 bases. Per germline, CDR1 SQVTM and CDR2 ANQGSEA. V was pared by 0 bases and J by 9 bases, with 4 bases of the junction left unmatched. The CDR3 runs 13 residues. CDR3 nucleotides: TGCAGCGTTGAAGACCCGGGACAGGTTGAGCAGTTCTTC. Its protein product is CSVEDPGQVEQFF.

This clonotype has more than one count but fewer than ten. V usage is TRBV20-1 and J usage is TRBJ2-5; D possibly corresponds to TRBD2 (6 bases). The CDR3 is made up of 13 amino acids. Germline lookup yields CDR1 DFQATT and CDR2 SNEGSKA (reference sequence). Trimming pared 5 bases from V and 0 bases from J, leaving 10 bases between. DNA for the CDR3: TGCAGTGCTCCGCGGACTAACCAAGAGACCCAGTACTTC. This sequence encodes CSAPRTNQETQYF.

The chain links TRBV2 to TRBJ1-6; TRBD1 matches 7 bases. The germline V gene has CDR1 SNHLY and CDR2 FYNNEI. The J segment lost 5 bases and the V segment lost 2 bases, leaving 3 bases of the junction unmatched. The CDR3 runs 15 residues. CDR3 nucleotide sequence: TGTGCCAGCAGTGAACGGACAGGAGATAATTCACCCCTCCACTTT. Translating gives CASSERTGDNSPLHF.

J is TRBJ2-5 and V is TRBV12-3 or TRBV12-4, with TRBD2 matching over 7 bases. The CDR3 has 15 residues. Losses at the gene ends were 6 bases for V and 4 bases for J; bases not matched to a gene: 11. CDR3 residues: CASSPGGSGPETQYF. The CDR3 DNA follows: TGTGCCAGCAGCCCCGGCGGTAGCGGGCCAGAGACCCAGTACTTC.

The chain is built from TRBV12-3 or TRBV12-4 and TRBJ1-3; D ambiguous. The V end was cut by 7 bases, the J end by 3 bases, with 7 bases between. CDR3 length: 12 residues. CDR3 bases: TGTGCCAGCACCCTGGGTGGAAACACCATATATTTT. The encoded protein is CASTLGGNTIYF.

The V and J genes are TRBV7-9 and TRBJ2-1, with TRBD2 matching over 9 bases. CDR1 is SEHNR and CDR2 is FQNEAQ in the germline V gene (reference sequence). CDR3 length equals 16 residues. V shed 1 base and J 7 bases; nucleotides not matched to a gene: 8. The CDR3 nucleotides read TGTGCCAGCAGCTTAGACCAGCGGGGGGCGAGGAATGAGCAGTTCTTC. Amino acid sequence: CASSLDQRGARNEQFF.

This clonotype was counted ten times or more. The chain joins TRBV7-9 to TRBJ1-1, with D possibly being TRBD1 (5 bases). Deletions cut 3 bases from V and 4 bases from J, with 12 bases between. The germline gives CDR1 SEHNR, CDR2 FQNEAQ (reference sequence). The CDR3 is made up of 14 amino acids. This CDR3 reads CASSLGVTGTEAFF. The DNA for the CDR3 is TGTGCCAGCAGCTTGGGGGTCACAGGCACTGAAGCTTTCTTT.

The chain employs TRBV7-6 and TRBJ2-2, with 12 bases matching TRBD2. CDR3 length: 16 amino acids. Trimming removed 4 bases from V and 8 bases from J; junction bases left unmatched: 8. Germline V gene data show CDR1 as SGHVS and CDR2 as FNYEAQ. The CDR3 sequence: CASSSLAGGPVGELFF. The CDR3 nucleotides are TGTGCCAGCAGCTCCCTAGCGGGGGGGCCGGTGGGGGAGCTGTTTTTT.

This clonotype was counted at least ten times. The chain recombines TRBV7-9 with TRBJ2-7; D unclear. Looked up from germline, CDR1 is SEHNR and CDR2 is FQNEAQ (reference sequence). The CDR3 covers 14 residues. Trimming removed 1 base from V and 2 bases from J, with 9 bases in between. This CDR3 is CASSLVGSAYEQYF. The CDR3 region has the DNA TGTGCCAGCAGCTTAGTGGGTTCTGCCTACGAGCAGTACTTC.

The J gene is TRBJ2-3, the V gene TRBV7-6; D perhaps matches TRBD1 (6 bases). CDR1 is SGHVS, CDR2 FNYEAQ, per germline. Trimming left V 5 bases short and J 5 bases short, with 17 bases between. This CDR3 has 15 amino acids. CDR3 amino acids: CASSPTGTWGDTQYF. CDR3 in DNA: TGTGCCAGCAGCCCAACCGGGACATGGGGAGATACGCAGTATTTT.

V and J are TRBV6-5 and TRBJ1-6, with D uncertain. Germline V lookup: CDR1 MNHEY, CDR2 SVGAGI. The CDR3 loop spans 13 amino acids. Trimming pared 2 bases from V and 8 bases from J, leaving 7 bases between. CDR3 in amino acids: CASSYKADSPLHF. CDR3 DNA: TGTGCCAGCAGTTACAAGGCAGATTCACCCCTCCACTTT.

This clonotype was observed a few times. The chain joins TRBV20-1 to TRBJ2-7, with D perhaps being TRBD1 or TRBD2 (5 bases each). The CDR3 length is 14 residues. The V end lost 8 bases, the J end lost 5 bases, and 22 bases lay between the germline ends. Germline values: CDR1 DFQATT, CDR2 SNEGSKA (reference sequence). CDR3: CSIPPGTVIDEQYF. Written as DNA, the CDR3 is TGCAGTATCCCACCCGGGACCGTTATCGACGAGCAGTACTTC.

The V call is TRBV5-1, the J call TRBJ1-1; D is ambiguous. Between the trimmed V and J ends, which lost 5 bases and 5 bases, there was a span of 13 bases. The CDR3 has 13 residues. Germline V gene sequence: CDR1 SGHRS, CDR2 YFSETQ. The CDR3 spells CASRVLGGTEAFF. As DNA, the CDR3 is TGCGCCAGCAGGGTTTTGGGCGGAACTGAAGCTTTCTTT.

This chain connects TRBV20-1 to TRBJ2-5; 8 nucleotides match TRBD2. CDR3 length equals 15 residues. Germline trimming cut 0 bases from V and 3 bases from J; bases unmatched to any gene: 6. Germline CDR1 DFQATT, CDR2 SNEGSKA (reference sequence). CDR3 coding DNA: TGCAGTGCTAGAGAGTTGAGTAGCGGGGAAGAGACCCAGTACTTC. Amino acid sequence: CSARELSSGEETQYF.

This chain links TRBV5-1 with TRBJ1-2; maybe TRBD1 (5 bases). Trimming took 2 bases from V and 6 from J, leaving 20 bases between them. The CDR3 has 16 amino acids. CDR1 is SGHRS, CDR2 YFSETQ, per germline. The CDR3 loop is CASSFGPGAGGNGYTF. The CDR3 DNA reads TGCGCCAGCAGCTTCGGTCCCGGGGCGGGAGGAAATGGCTACACCTTC.

The gene calls are TRBV20-1 and TRBJ2-2; 16 bases match TRBD2. Trimming cost V 2 bases and J 4 bases; bases outside gene matches: 19. Germline CDR1 is DFQATT and CDR2 is SNEGSKA (reference sequence). This CDR3 region has 22 residues. The CDR3 sequence: CSARLPLGTGTSGGVGTGELFF. Written as DNA, the CDR3 is TGCAGTGCTAGACTACCCCTAGGAACCGGGACTAGCGGGGGGGTCGGCACCGGGGAGCTGTTTTTT.

This clonotype has ten or more counts. The chain couples TRBV14 to TRBJ2-5; TRBD1 might be the D (5 bases). Looked up from germline, CDR1 is SGHDN and CDR2 is FVKESK. V dropped 4 bases and J dropped 1 base, with 16 bases sitting between them. The CDR3 has 16 residues. For the CDR3, the DNA is TGTGCCAGCAGCCCCACTCTTACAGGTGGCCAAGAGACCCAGTACTTC. This sequence encodes CASSPTLTGGQETQYF.

The rearrangement links TRBV20-1 to TRBJ2-3; D not certain. Germline V CDR1 and CDR2: DFQATT, SNEGSKA (reference sequence). This CDR3 has 13 amino acids. Trimming took off 0 bases at V and 5 bases at J, with 9 bases between the two ends. This CDR3 reads CSARDPGLDTQYF. The CDR3 nucleotides read TGCAGTGCTAGAGATCCGGGTCTAGATACGCAGTATTTT.

This clonotype was counted at least ten times. V gene TRBV10-3 combines with J gene TRBJ2-3; D is unresolved. V dropped 4 bases and J dropped 0 bases, with 11 bases sitting between them. The CDR3 is 15 amino acids. The V gene's germline CDR1 is ENHRY and CDR2 SYGVKD. The CDR3 coding sequence is TGTGCCATCAGTGCCACAGCAGCTAGCACAGATACGCAGTATTTT. This sequence encodes CAISATAASTDTQYF.

The CDR3 nucleotides read TGCAGTGCTAGCCAGCCGTTAGGGCAGTATTTT. Protein: CSASQPLGQYF. The chain recombines TRBV20-1 with TRBJ2-3; D is uncertain. From germline, CDR1 is DFQATT and CDR2 SNEGSKA (reference sequence). This CDR3 has 11 amino acids. Trimming took 3 bases from V and 11 from J, leaving 12 bases between them.

The chain is built from TRBV20-1 and TRBJ2-1, with 7 nucleotides matching TRBD1. The V gene end was trimmed by 6 bases and the J gene end by 2 bases; junction bases not matched to a gene: 13. This CDR3 is built from 16 residues. Germline CDR1 is DFQATT and CDR2 is SNEGSKA (reference sequence). CDR3 protein: CSAPLTQGTAYNEQFF. CDR3 sequence (DNA): TGCAGTGCGCCACTGACACAGGGGACGGCCTACAATGAGCAGTTCTTC.

The gene calls are TRBV7-9 and TRBJ2-1, with D possibly called TRBD1 or TRBD2 (5 bases each). The CDR3 sequence is 14 residues long. V was shortened by 0 bases and J by 7 bases, with 10 bases between the two germline ends. CDR1 and CDR2 from the germline V gene are SEHNR and FQNEAQ (reference sequence). The CDR3, as DNA: TGTGCCAGCAGCTTAGCCGCTGGGGGAAATGAGCAGTTCTTC. It codes for CASSLAAGGNEQFF.

The chain uses TRBV6-5 and TRBJ1-2; 8 positions agree with TRBD1. Germline V CDR1 and CDR2: MNHEY, SVGAGI. There are 13 residues in the CDR3. V trimming: 6 bases; J trimming: 8 bases; junction bases outside the gene matches: 8. CDR3 region: CASSYQGAGGYTF. The DNA for the CDR3 is TGTGCCAGCAGCTATCAGGGGGCTGGAGGCTACACCTTC.